The 17 T cell receptor beta chains in this list originate from one sample, sequenced in a study of T-cell reconstitution after alpha-beta-depleted transplantation in children. As it was prepared, the TCRbeta library received unique molecular identifiers. TCRdb re-called the PCR reads with MiXCR, one entry per CDR3 protein. The sample shows 420,000 or so distinct CDR3 sequences, approximately 10% of them seen only once. Here the sequenced sample was PBMCs from the stem cell graft donor, taken from the stem cell graft. The source of these receptors is a human donor who donated a stem cell graft to a child with acute myeloid leukemia.

This clonotype was counted at least ten times. V usage is TRBV7-2 and J usage is TRBJ1-4; D not resolved. V gave up 2 bases and J gave up 8 bases, with 12 bases separating them. Germline-derived CDR1 and CDR2 are SGHTA and FQGNSA. CDR3 length: 14 residues. The CDR3: CASSLRLYEEKLFF. As DNA, the CDR3 is TGTGCCAGCAGCTTACGCCTTTATGAGGAAAAACTGTTTTTT.

In its sample, this clonotype was seen a few times. The junction differs from germline at one of its ends, possibly a read error. This chain links TRBV7-7 with TRBJ2-2, with D tentatively TRBD1 or TRBD2 (5 bases each). CDR3 size: 16 residues. CDR1 and CDR2 from the germline V gene are SSHAT and FNYEAQ (reference sequence). CDR3 sequence reads: CASSPTTGRGTGELFF. CDR3 DNA sequence: TGTGCTAGCAGCCCAACCACGGGAAGGGGCACCGGGGAGCTGTTTTTT. The full variable domain, its missing parts supplied by reference TRBV7-7 and TRBJ2-2, is GAGVSQSPRYKVTKRGQDVTLRCDPISSHATLYWYQQALGQGPEFLTYFNYEAQPDKSGLPSDRFSAERPEGSISTLTIQRTEQRDSAMYRCASSPTTGRGTGELFFGEGSRLTVL.

V usage is TRBV4-1 and J usage is TRBJ1-1, with a weak D call TRBD1 (6 bases). V was pared by 0 bases and J by 4 bases, with 12 bases between. This CDR3 has 15 residues. Germline lookup yields CDR1 MGHRA and CDR2 YSYEKL. The CDR3 loop reads CASSQDGGGGTEAFF. CDR3 DNA sequence: TGCGCCAGCAGCCAAGACGGGGGAGGGGGCACTGAAGCTTTCTTT.

The rearrangement links TRBV20-1 to TRBJ1-2; 9 nucleotides match TRBD1. Looked up from germline, CDR1 is DFQATT and CDR2 is SNEGSKA (reference sequence). CDR3 length: 14 amino acids. V gave up 5 bases and J gave up 7 bases; unmatched junction bases: 11. The CDR3: CSAPGTGYGIGYTF. CDR3 nucleotide sequence: TGCAGTGCTCCCGGGACAGGGTACGGTATTGGCTACACCTTC.

The chain links TRBV12-3 or TRBV12-4 to TRBJ2-3; a weak D match, TRBD2 (6 bases). V lost 4 bases and J 4 bases, leaving 18 bases between the germline ends. This CDR3 contains 16 residues. CDR3 amino acids: CASSWGDTPLPDTQYF. The CDR3, as DNA: TGTGCCAGCAGTTGGGGGGATACCCCACTCCCAGATACGCAGTATTTT.

This clonotype was recorded many times. The chain is built from TRBV29-1 and TRBJ2-5, with TRBD2 identical over 7 bases. The V gene end was trimmed by 1 base and the J gene end by 0 bases; junction bases not matched to a gene: 8. The CDR3 spans 16 residues. CDR1 and CDR2 from the germline V gene are SQVTM and ANQGSEA. The CDR3 nucleotides are TGCAGCGTTGAAGGGGCTAGCGGAACGTACCAAGAGACCCAGTACTTC. It encodes CSVEGASGTYQETQYF.

There are a few counts of this clonotype. The chain uses TRBV6-5 and TRBJ2-5; 10 nucleotides match TRBD1. The germline gives CDR1 MNHEY, CDR2 SVGAGI. V was pared by 4 bases and J by 4 bases, with 6 bases of the junction left unmatched. This CDR3 has 15 amino acids. This chain's CDR3 is CASSWGQGQAETQYF. The CDR3 DNA is TGTGCCAGCAGTTGGGGACAGGGGCAGGCAGAGACCCAGTACTTC.

As for this clonotype: The junction does not match germline at one end; this may be a read error. This chain connects TRBV20-1 to TRBJ2-1; D gene unclear. This CDR3 is built from 14 residues. The V gene's germline CDR1 is DFQATT and CDR2 SNEGSKA (reference sequence). Here the CDR3 DNA reads TGCAGTGCTAGAGGGTACCAGGTGGCCAATAAGCAGTTCTTC. Protein product: CSARGYQVANKQFF.

This clonotype appeared many times. The genes are TRBV7-8 and TRBJ1-1; D is undetermined. V lost 1 base, J lost 2 bases, and 8 bases lay in between. The CDR3 length is 14 residues. Germline CDR1 SGHVS, CDR2 FQNEAQ. The CDR3 DNA reads as TGTGCCAGCAGCTTAGGTCAGCCTAACACTGAAGCTTTCTTT. Amino acid sequence: CASSLGQPNTEAFF.

The chain combines TRBV20-1 with TRBJ2-1, with D unresolved. V was clipped by 6 bases and J by 0 bases, with 12 bases between them. The V gene's germline CDR1 is DFQATT and CDR2 SNEGSKA (reference sequence). The CDR3 totals 14 residues. The DNA of the CDR3 is TGCAGTGCCCCCGATAGGAGCTCCTACAATGAGCAGTTCTTC. Translated, it gives CSAPDRSSYNEQFF.

The table lists this clonotype with a few counts. The chain employs TRBV7-9 and TRBJ2-7, with a possible D match to TRBD2 (5 bases). Per germline, CDR1 SEHNR and CDR2 FQNEAQ (reference sequence). CDR3 length: 11 residues. CDR3 coding DNA: TGTGCCAGCAGCTTAAATCGGGAACTGACCGTC. The encoded protein is CASSLNRELTV.

This clonotype showed up just a few times. This chain uses TRBV20-1 with TRBJ2-5, with D possibly being TRBD1 or TRBD2 (5 bases each). The germline V gene encodes CDR1 DFQATT and CDR2 SNEGSKA (reference sequence). The CDR3 length is 13 residues. Trimming stripped 4 bases from V and 5 bases from J, with 14 bases between. The chain's CDR3 is CSANEGKGETQYF. The CDR3 region has the DNA TGCAGTGCTAACGAGGGCAAGGGGGAGACCCAGTACTTC.

V and J are TRBV14 and TRBJ1-2, with D maybe TRBD1 (6 bases). CDR3 length: 15 amino acids. Germline CDR1 is SGHDN and CDR2 is FVKESK. The V gene lost 0 bases and the J gene lost 5 bases, with 13 bases spanning the gap. CDR3 nucleotides: TGTGCCAGCAGCCAAGACTACGGGGGCGGATATGGCTACACCTTC. As protein: CASSQDYGGGYGYTF.

The gene calls are TRBV5-5 and TRBJ2-1; possible D gene TRBD1, 5 bases. Trimming left V 4 bases short and J 6 bases short, with 20 bases between. In germline, CDR1 is SGHKS, CDR2 YYEKEE (reference sequence). The length of the CDR3 is 16 residues. The CDR3 loop is CASSPRGQARINEQFF. The CDR3 DNA reads as TGTGCCAGCAGCCCCCGCGGACAAGCACGGATCAATGAGCAGTTCTTC.

The chain joins TRBV5-1 to TRBJ2-3, with D perhaps matching TRBD1 (6 bases). Germline CDR1 is SGHRS and CDR2 is YFSETQ. The CDR3 loop spans 17 amino acids. The V end was cut by 4 bases, the J end by 0 bases, with 18 bases between. CDR3 sequence (DNA): TGCGCCAGCAGCCCGGAGCCAGGGGTCGGGAGCACAGATACGCAGTATTTT. It encodes CASSPEPGVGSTDTQYF.

This sequence joins TRBV6-5 and TRBJ2-7; tentative D call: TRBD2 (5 bases). CDR1 is MNHEY, CDR2 SVGAGI, per germline. CDR3 length equals 15 residues. The ends were cut back, 0 bases at V and 4 bases at J, with 13 bases in the middle. The CDR3 region has the DNA TGTGCCAGCAGTTACTCCTGGGCTAGCAATTACGAGCAGTACTTC. Its protein product is CASSYSWASNYEQYF.

At least ten counts were recorded for this clonotype. J is TRBJ1-1 and V is TRBV4-2; no firm D call. The germline V gene encodes CDR1 LGHNA and CDR2 YNFKEQ. The CDR3 length is 13 residues. V was trimmed by 2 bases and J by 2 bases, leaving 6 bases between them. The CDR3 DNA sequence: TGTGCCAGCAGCCAATGGGGAAACACTGAAGCTTTCTTT. It codes for CASSQWGNTEAFF.